The next 8 T cell receptor beta chains were all read from a single sample in a study of shared clonotypes between healthy human individuals. Measured with immunoSEQ multiplex PCR; TCRdb has only the in-frame clones, and not every one. The sample lists more than 2,000,000 clones, approximately 95% seen once, with about 0.37% in the top ten. The sample taken for sequencing was naive CD4+ T cells from PBMCs. Subset: CD45RA+ positively selected. These receptor sequences come from a man between 18 and 35 years old in good health. Some clones in this sample may be carry-over from other donors' samples.

Details on this clone: The germline gene is not matched at one end of the junction; a read error may be the cause. This sequence joins TRBV28 and TRBJ2-5, with no clear D. The CDR3 has 13 residues. Germline-derived CDR1 and CDR2 are MDHEN and SYDVKM. CDR3 nucleotides: TGTGCCAGCAGTTTACCAACACCCCCACCGGTCGACTTC. Translated: CASSLPTPPPVDF.

This CDR3 is CASSESAYEAFF. For the CDR3, the DNA is TGTGCCAGCAGTGAAAGCGCGTATGAAGCTTTCTTT. V and J are TRBV2 and TRBJ1-1; D not resolved. V dropped 2 bases and J dropped 7 bases, with 8 bases sitting between them. CDR3 length: 12 residues. The germline gives CDR1 SNHLY, CDR2 FYNNEI.

This chain joins TRBV19 and TRBJ2-2, with D possibly matching TRBD2 (5 bases). The CDR3 has 15 amino acids. Deletions cut 6 bases from V and 0 bases from J, with 11 bases between. Germline V gives CDR1 LNHDA, CDR2 SQIVND (reference sequence). The DNA for the CDR3 is TGTGCCAGTAGCCCGGGATATACGAACACCGGGGAGCTGTTTTTT. Its translation: CASSPGYTNTGELFF.

V gene TRBV9 combines with J gene TRBJ1-4, with 10 positions matching TRBD1. V shed 2 bases, J shed 7 bases, and the junction held 5 bases outside the gene matches. CDR3 length: 15 residues. The germline V gene encodes CDR1 SGDLS and CDR2 YYNGEE. The CDR3 protein is CASSVGQGWREKLFF. The CDR3 region has the DNA TGTGCCAGCAGCGTGGGACAGGGGTGGCGTGAAAAACTGTTTTTT.

The chain joins TRBV12-2 to TRBJ2-3. TRBV12-2 is a pseudogene segment. The CDR3 extends over 16 amino acids. In nucleotides, the CDR3 is TGTGCAAGTCGCTTAGCGAAAAGGGCGGTTCAAGATACGCAGTATTTT. It specifies CASRLAKRAVQDTQYF.

This rearrangement joins TRBV5-4 to TRBJ1-2; D uncertain. This CDR3 spans 13 amino acids. The V gene lost 3 bases and the J gene lost 2 bases, with 8 bases spanning the gap. Germline V CDR1 and CDR2: SGHNT, YYREEE (reference sequence). Written as DNA, the CDR3 is TGTGCCAGCAGCTCCCCCCCCAACTATGGCTACACCTTC. This encodes CASSSPPNYGYTF.

The chain combines TRBV28 with TRBJ1-4, with no clear D. The CDR3 covers 11 residues. Trimming stripped 5 bases from V and 11 bases from J, with 9 bases between. In germline, CDR1 is MDHEN, CDR2 SYDVKM. The CDR3 reads CASSPDEKLFF. In nucleotides, the CDR3 is TGTGCCAGCAGTCCGGACGAGAAACTGTTTTTT. The variable domain in full, with the rest retrieved from reference TRBV28 and TRBJ1-4, is DVKVTQSSRYLVKRTGEKVFLECVQDMDHENMFWYRQDPGLGLRLIYFSYDVKMKEKGDIPEGYSVSREKKERFSLILESASTNQTSMYLCASSPDEKLFFGSGTQLSVL.

This clone was found a few times. The genes are TRBV27 and TRBJ1-3; D is unresolved. The V end lost 6 bases, the J end lost 3 bases, and 15 bases lay between the germline ends. Germline V lookup: CDR1 MNHEY, CDR2 SMNVEV (reference sequence). The CDR3 is 15 amino acids. The CDR3 DNA is TGTGCCAGCAGAAGTTCCCCGGCGGGTGGAAACACCATATATTTT. It yields the protein CASRSSPAGGNTIYF.